The sequence of this T cell receptor (beta chain) was determined in a study of cytomegalovirus exposure and HLA in healthy donors. Findings of the study overall: Analysis was carried out at a later point, and it linked a missense DCLRE1C variant to TCR beta V- and J-gene trimming. The analysis excluded some indistinguishable V segments, including TRBV6-2 and TRBV6-3.

V was clipped by 10 bases and J by 6 bases; unmatched bases: 14. Per the germline V gene, CDR1 is SGHTA and CDR2 is FQGNSA. The CDR3 consists of 15 residues. Both 60 Vbeta primers and 13 Jbeta primers went into the PCR. This table comes from immunoSEQ multiplex PCR, and its TCRdb copy is limited to in-frame clones, with some not included. Of 200,000 or so clones in the sample, over 65% were seen once. As to this clone: Its antigen remains unknown.

Sequenced: PBMCs. This TCR derives from a woman aged 45-65 years in good health and CMV-seropositive. The V and J genes are TRBV7-2 and TRBJ2-1; 8 bases align to TRBD1. Here the CDR3 reads CATFTRDRSRNEQFF. The CDR3 nucleotides read TGTGCCACCTTTACCCGGGACAGGAGCCGCAATGAGCAGTTCTTC.